This TCR beta chain derives from a study of PD-1 blockade in classical Hodgkin lymphoma. Every patient relapsed after autologous stem cell transplantation, and brentuximab vedotin exposure varied. Some clones are missing from TCRdb's copy, which holds only in-frame ones; the method was immunoSEQ multiplex PCR. The sample contains over 20,000 clones, 73% of which appear only once. General observations from the study: Causes of the repertoire differences remain undefined, possibly disease activity or prior therapy. Newly diagnosed patients had diversity similar to the baseline diversity of complete responders.

As regards this clone: Its target is not known.

This TCR was recovered from a human donor with classical Hodgkin lymphoma. The material sequenced was peripheral blood mononuclear cells (PBMCs), taken before the second cycle of nivolumab.

CDR3 bases: TGTGCCAGCAGCCAAGTTTTAGCGGGAGGAGGGGTTGAGCAGTTCTTC. Encoded protein: CASSQVLAGGGVEQFF. The chain is built from TRBV4-2 and TRBJ2-1, with 10 bases that match TRBD2. Per the germline V gene, CDR1 is LGHNA and CDR2 is YNFKEQ. The V segment lost 1 base and the J segment 9 bases; nucleotides outside the gene matches: 9. CDR3 length equals 16 residues.